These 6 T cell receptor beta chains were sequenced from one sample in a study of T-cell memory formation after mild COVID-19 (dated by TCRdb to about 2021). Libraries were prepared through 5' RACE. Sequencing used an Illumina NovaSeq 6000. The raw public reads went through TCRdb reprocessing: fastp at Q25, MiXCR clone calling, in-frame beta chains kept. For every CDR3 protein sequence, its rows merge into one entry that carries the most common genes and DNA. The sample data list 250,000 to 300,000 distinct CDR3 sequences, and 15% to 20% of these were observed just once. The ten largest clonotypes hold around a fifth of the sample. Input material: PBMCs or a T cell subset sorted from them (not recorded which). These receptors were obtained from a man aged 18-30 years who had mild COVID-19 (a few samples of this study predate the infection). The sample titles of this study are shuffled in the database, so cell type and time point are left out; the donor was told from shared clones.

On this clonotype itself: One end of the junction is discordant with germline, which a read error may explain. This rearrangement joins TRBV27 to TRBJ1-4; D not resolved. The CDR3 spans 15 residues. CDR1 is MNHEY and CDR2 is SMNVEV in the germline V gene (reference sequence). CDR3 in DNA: TGTGCCAGAAGTTTGCCCCAGGCGCAGTACGAAAAACTGTTTTTT. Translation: CARSLPQAQYEKLFF.

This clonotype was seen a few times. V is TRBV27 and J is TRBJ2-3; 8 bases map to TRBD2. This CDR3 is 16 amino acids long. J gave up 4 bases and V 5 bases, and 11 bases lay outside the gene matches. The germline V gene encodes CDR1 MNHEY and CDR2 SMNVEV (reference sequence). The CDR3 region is CASSPLGGASPDTQYF. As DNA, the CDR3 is TGTGCCAGCAGTCCCCTCGGGGGGGCCAGTCCAGATACGCAGTATTTT.

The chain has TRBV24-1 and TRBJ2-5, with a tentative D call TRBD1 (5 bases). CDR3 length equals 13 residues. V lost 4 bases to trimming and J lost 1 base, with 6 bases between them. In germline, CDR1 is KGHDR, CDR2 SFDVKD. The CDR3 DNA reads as TGTGCCACCAGTGAAGGGGCCCAAGAGACCCAGTACTTC. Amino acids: CATSEGAQETQYF.

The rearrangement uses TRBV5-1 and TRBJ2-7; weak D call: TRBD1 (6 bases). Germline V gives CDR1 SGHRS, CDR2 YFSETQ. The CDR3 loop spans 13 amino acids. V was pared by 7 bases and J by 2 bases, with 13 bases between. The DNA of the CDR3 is TGCGCCAGCCGGCCCGGACAGACCTACGAGCAGTACTTC. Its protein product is CASRPGQTYEQYF.

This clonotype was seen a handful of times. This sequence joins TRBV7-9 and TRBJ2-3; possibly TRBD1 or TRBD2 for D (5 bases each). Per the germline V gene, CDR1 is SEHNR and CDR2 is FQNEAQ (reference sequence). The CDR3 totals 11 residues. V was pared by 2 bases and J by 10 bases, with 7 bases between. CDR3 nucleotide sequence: TGTGCCAGCAGCTTACGGGACGCGCAGTATTTT. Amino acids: CASSLRDAQYF.

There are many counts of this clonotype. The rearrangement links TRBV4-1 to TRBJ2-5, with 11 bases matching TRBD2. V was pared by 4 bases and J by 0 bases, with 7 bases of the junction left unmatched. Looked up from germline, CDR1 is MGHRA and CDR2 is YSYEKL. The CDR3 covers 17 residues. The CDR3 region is CASSLTASGGYQETQYF. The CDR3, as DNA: TGCGCCAGCAGCCTAACCGCTAGCGGGGGGTACCAAGAGACCCAGTACTTC.